Below, one T cell receptor beta chain is given with its context. Its antigen remains unidentified. This specimen belongs to a study of cytomegalovirus exposure and HLA in healthy donors. Study-level points and caveats: Later analysis demonstrated an association between a missense DCLRE1C variant and TCR beta V- and J-gene trimming. Later on, an analysis tied over 15,000 TCR beta sequences to HLA alleles at 0.05 false discovery rate. In a later analysis, productive TCRs from donors in an Asian-associated ancestry cluster reportedly carried fewer N-insertions than the cohort mean.

This CDR3 contains 15 residues. Trimming took off 1 base at V and 2 bases at J, with 12 bases between the two ends. Germline V gene data show CDR1 as SGHVS and CDR2 as FNYEAQ. Primers: 60 Vbeta forward and 13 Jbeta reverse. Sequencing was performed with immunoSEQ multiplex PCR; in TCRdb, only in-frame clones are kept and a portion is missing. Found here are 50,000 to 70,000 clones; the top ten clones hold less than 4%. The clonotype was recovered from a woman younger than 30 in good health and CMV-seronegative. The specimen was PBMCs. The chain couples TRBV7-6 to TRBJ2-7; possibly TRBD1 for D (6 bases). The CDR3 sequence is CASSLVEGEAYEQYF. The DNA of the CDR3 is TGTGCCAGCAGCTTAGTTGAGGGGGAAGCCTACGAGCAGTACTTC.